These 24 T cell receptor beta chains were all obtained from the same sample, sequenced in a study of cytomegalovirus exposure and HLA in healthy donors. PCR amplification relied on 60 Vbeta primers (plus 13 Jbeta primers). Libraries were prepared by immunoSEQ multiplex PCR; TCRdb keeps only in-frame clonotypes and omits some of them. The table has around 50,000 clones, around 52% seen once. The sample was PBMCs. The receptors originated from a human donor in good health.

This CDR3 reads CASRRAPGQGEWTEAFF. The CDR3 nucleotides read TGCGCCAGCAGGCGTGCTCCGGGACAGGGTGAATGGACTGAAGCTTTCTTT. V usage is TRBV4-1 and J usage is TRBJ1-1; TRBD1 aligns across 9 bases. V was clipped by 6 bases and J by 5 bases; unmatched bases: 16. The CDR3 is 17 amino acids. CDR1 MGHRA and CDR2 YSYEKL come from the germline V gene.

This clone has just a few counts. The chain has TRBV6-5 and TRBJ1-1, with a possible D match to TRBD1 (5 bases). This CDR3 is built from 15 residues. Germline V CDR1 and CDR2: MNHEY, SVGAGI. V was shortened by 4 bases and J by 1 base, with 13 bases between the two germline ends. The CDR3 loop reads CASSWSRRGNTEAFF. CDR3 bases: TGTGCCAGCAGTTGGTCTCGAAGGGGGAACACTGAAGCTTTCTTT.

The rearrangement joins TRBV11-2 to TRBJ1-1; a possible D gene is TRBD1 (5 bases). This CDR3 contains 15 residues. Germline V lookup: CDR1 SGHAT, CDR2 FQNNGV. V was shortened by 1 base and J by 4 bases, with 13 bases between the two germline ends. CDR3 amino acids: CASSLAAQGITEAFF. CDR3 nucleotides: TGTGCCAGCAGCTTAGCAGCCCAGGGCATCACTGAAGCTTTCTTT.

This chain joins TRBV29-1 and TRBJ2-1; the match to TRBD2 covers 10 bases. CDR1 SQVTM and CDR2 ANQGSEA come from the germline V gene. The CDR3 runs to 17 residues. The ends lost 4 bases at V and 2 bases at J; junction bases unmatched: 11. CDR3 bases: TGCAGCGTTGTGGCACGAAGCGGGGGGGCTGCCTACAATGAGCAGTTCTTC. This encodes CSVVARSGGAAYNEQFF.

V usage is TRBV7-3 and J usage is TRBJ2-1; 8 positions match TRBD1. CDR3 length equals 16 residues. V was clipped by 5 bases and J by 5 bases; unmatched bases: 11. Germline CDR1 SGHTA, CDR2 FQGTGA. As DNA, the CDR3 is TGTGCCAGCAGCCCAAAAGGTGGGACAGGTAACAATGAGCAGTTCTTC. This translates into CASSPKGGTGNNEQFF. The full variable domain, in which reference TRBV7-3 and TRBJ2-1 provide the parts outside the CDR3, is GAGVSQTPSNKVTEKGKYVELRCDPISGHTALYWYRQSLGQGPEFLIYFQGTGAADDSGLPNDRFFAVRPEGSVSTLKIQRTERGDSAVYLCASSPKGGTGNNEQFFGPGTRLTVL.

There are a few counts of this clone. The chain uses TRBV5-1 and TRBJ1-6; 9 positions match TRBD1. The germline V gene encodes CDR1 SGHRS and CDR2 YFSETQ. V was pared by 4 bases and J by 7 bases, with 9 bases of the junction left unmatched. There are 16 residues in the CDR3. The DNA for the CDR3 is TGCGCCAGCAGCGGAAGGGACAGGGAGTCAAATTCACCCCTCCACTTT. Translation: CASSGRDRESNSPLHF.

On this clone: The junction does not match germline at one end; this may be a read error. The CDR3 sequence: CASSPGTGPYEQYF. Here the CDR3 DNA reads TGTGCTAGCAGCCCCGGGACAGGGCCCTACGAGCAGTACTTC. The chain employs TRBV7-7 and TRBJ2-7; 9 nucleotides line up with TRBD1. CDR3 length: 14 residues. The V gene's germline CDR1 is SSHAT and CDR2 FNYEAQ (reference sequence).

This clone was seen a handful of times. The genes are TRBV30 and TRBJ2-6; tentative D call: TRBD1 (5 bases). CDR3 length: 17 residues. V lost 2 bases and J 0 bases, leaving 14 bases between the germline ends. Germline loops: CDR1 GTSNPN, CDR2 SVGIG (reference sequence). The CDR3 protein is CAWSPQGLGSGANVLTF. The CDR3 DNA follows: TGTGCCTGGAGTCCCCAGGGCCTAGGCTCTGGGGCCAACGTCCTGACTTTC.

DNA for the CDR3: TGTGCCAGCAGCTTATTGGGGGGGGCGGGAGCGAACACTGAAGCTTTCTTT. It yields the protein CASSLLGGAGANTEAFF. This chain joins TRBV7-9 and TRBJ1-1, with a tentative D call TRBD1 (6 bases). The CDR3 is 17 residues long. V was cut by 2 bases and J by 1 base, with 17 bases left in between. Germline-derived CDR1 and CDR2 are SEHNR and FQNEAQ (reference sequence).

The chain employs TRBV9 and TRBJ2-7; D is possibly TRBD2 (5 bases). This CDR3 spans 17 amino acids. Germline-derived CDR1 and CDR2 are SGDLS and YYNGEE. Trimming left V 0 bases short and J 2 bases short, with 18 bases between. The CDR3 spells CASSVAGEGVLPYEQYF. In nucleotides, the CDR3 is TGTGCCAGCAGCGTAGCGGGCGAGGGCGTACTACCCTACGAGCAGTACTTC.

This sequence joins TRBV7-3 and TRBJ2-3; 14 bases line up with TRBD2. Germline V gives CDR1 SGHTA, CDR2 FQGTGA. The CDR3 covers 16 residues. The trim removed 4 bases at V and 6 bases at J, leaving 6 bases unmatched. CDR3 DNA: TGTGCCAGCAGCTCGACTAGCGGGGGGGCCGCGGATACGCAGTATTTT. Encoded protein: CASSSTSGGAADTQYF.

Only a few counts were recorded for this clone. Other nucleotide sequences from this sample produce the same CDR3. The chain uses TRBV18 and TRBJ1-5; 7 bases match TRBD1. The V and J ends lost 6 bases and 3 bases, in that order; junction bases with no gene match: 2. This CDR3 has 13 amino acids. Germline V gene lookup returns CDR1 KGHSH and CDR2 LQKENI. This chain's CDR3 is CASSGQDNQPQHF. The CDR3 nucleotides read TGTGCCAGCTCTGGACAGGACAATCAGCCCCAGCATTTT.

The CDR3 spells CASSPAGQGGTEAFF. Here the CDR3 DNA reads TGTGCCAGCAGCCCCGCTGGACAGGGGGGCACTGAAGCTTTCTTT. The rearrangement joins TRBV7-3 to TRBJ1-1, with TRBD1 matching 10 bases. With 5 bases clipped from V and 4 bases from J, the junction kept 7 bases outside the gene matches. Germline values: CDR1 SGHTA, CDR2 FQGTGA. This CDR3 contains 15 residues.

The count of this clone is one. The chain joins TRBV7-3 to TRBJ2-1, with 14 positions matching TRBD2. V shed 5 bases and J 12 bases; nucleotides not matched to a gene: 3. Germline V gene sequence: CDR1 SGHTA, CDR2 FQGTGA. The CDR3 length is 13 residues. Here the CDR3 DNA reads TGTGCCAGCAGCCTGGGACTAGCGGGGGCGCAGTTCTTC. Its translation: CASSLGLAGAQFF.

V is TRBV5-1 and J is TRBJ1-2; D is perhaps TRBD1 (5 bases). Trimming pared 5 bases from V and 1 base from J, leaving 9 bases between. Germline CDR1 reads SGHRS; CDR2 reads YFSETQ. This CDR3 spans 13 amino acids. The CDR3 protein is CASSDSFNYGYTF. CDR3 DNA: TGCGCCAGCAGTGACAGCTTTAACTATGGCTACACCTTC.

J is TRBJ1-2 and V is TRBV7-6; no clear D. This CDR3 contains 13 residues. V shed 8 bases and J shed 2 bases, with 12 bases lying between them. The germline V gene encodes CDR1 SGHVS and CDR2 FNYEAQ. The CDR3 DNA is TGTGCCAGCTCGTCGGGCGGGAACTATGGCTACACCTTC. It yields the protein CASSSGGNYGYTF.

This chain links TRBV6-5 with TRBJ1-3; 10 nucleotides agree with TRBD1. The CDR3 length is 14 residues. V lost 4 bases, J lost 11 bases, and 8 bases stayed unmatched. Germline V CDR1 and CDR2: MNHEY, SVGAGI. The CDR3 bases are TGTGCCAGCAGTTCCGGGACAGGGGTGAGGTCCATATATTTT. It codes for CASSSGTGVRSIYF.

The chain joins TRBV5-1 to TRBJ2-3; TRBD2 aligns across 8 bases. Germline CDR1 SGHRS, CDR2 YFSETQ. The ends lost 1 base at V and 2 bases at J; junction bases unmatched: 6. CDR3 length: 16 residues. Here the CDR3 DNA reads TGCGCCAGCAGCTTGTTCGGGGGGGGGATCACAGATACGCAGTATTTT. It encodes CASSLFGGGITDTQYF.

This clone is termed medium-sized. The junction differs from germline at one of its ends, possibly a read error. The chain couples TRBV19 to TRBJ1-1, with D unclear. The CDR3 consists of 12 residues. Germline lookup yields CDR1 LNHDA and CDR2 SQIVND (reference sequence). CDR3 region: CASSIGYTEAFF. CDR3 nucleotides: TGTGCCAGTAGTATAGGTTACACCGAAGCTTTCTTT.

The chain uses TRBV7-6 and TRBJ2-1, with 10 bases that match TRBD2. Trimming took 6 bases from V and 5 from J; bases not matched to a gene: 7. The CDR3 consists of 15 residues. Germline V lookup: CDR1 SGHVS, CDR2 FNYEAQ. CDR3 sequence: CASRTGTSEDNEQFF. CDR3 in DNA: TGTGCCAGCAGAACCGGGACTAGCGAGGACAATGAGCAGTTCTTC.

This clone occurred a few times. The J gene is TRBJ1-1, the V gene TRBV7-6, with D unclear. This CDR3 spans 14 amino acids. V lost 4 bases and J 3 bases, leaving 12 bases between the germline ends. From germline, CDR1 is SGHVS and CDR2 FNYEAQ. The CDR3 DNA reads TGTGCCAGCAGCTCAATAGACTGGGACACTGAAGCTTTCTTT. As protein: CASSSIDWDTEAFF.

This clone was found a few times. The CDR3 coding sequence is TGTGCCAGCAGCGCGACAGGGACCGCCTCTGGAAACACCATATATTTT. Amino acids: CASSATGTASGNTIYF. The chain couples TRBV2 to TRBJ1-3; 7 bases fit TRBD1. The germline gives CDR1 SNHLY, CDR2 FYNNEI. V lost 6 bases and J lost 0; bases outside the gene matches: 8. The CDR3 consists of 16 residues.

The chain carries TRBV7-3 and TRBJ1-6, with 8 bases matching TRBD1. Germline CDR1 and CDR2: SGHTA and FQGTGA. The CDR3 consists of 19 residues. The V gene end was trimmed by 2 bases and the J gene end by 2 bases; junction bases not matched to a gene: 11. CDR3 sequence reads: CASSLYGTGHSAYNSPLHF. CDR3 DNA sequence: TGTGCCAGCAGCTTATATGGGACAGGCCATTCAGCCTATAATTCACCCCTCCACTTT.

This clone was counted only a few times. V is TRBV28 and J is TRBJ2-7, with a weak D call TRBD2 (5 bases). V lost 10 bases and J 3 bases, leaving 10 bases between the germline ends. The CDR3 runs 11 residues. CDR1 is MDHEN and CDR2 is SYDVKM in the germline V gene. This chain's CDR3 is CATFGNYEQYF. CDR3 bases: TGTGCCACCTTCGGGAACTACGAGCAGTACTTC.